Shown below are 12 T cell receptor beta chains from a single sample sequenced in a study of control samples from healthy donors and cancer patients. Clones were sequenced by immunoSEQ multiplex PCR, and TCRdb holds only the in-frame ones, with some missing. This sample yields about 100,000 clones, of which 70% to 90% are seen a single time; roughly 15% belongs to the top ten. The sample consisted of blood. These receptors were taken from a man aged 25-45 years in good health.

This chain links TRBV7-9 with TRBJ2-7; tentatively, D is TRBD1 (6 bases). CDR3 length equals 15 residues. From germline, CDR1 is SEHNR and CDR2 FQNEAQ (reference sequence). The V and J ends lost 3 bases and 2 bases respectively, with 14 bases between them. Written as DNA, the CDR3 is TGTGCCAGCAGCTTCCACCGGGACAAGACCTACGAGCAGTACTTC. Protein product: CASSFHRDKTYEQYF.

The V and J genes are TRBV18 and TRBJ2-7; D may be TRBD2 (7 bases). From germline, CDR1 is KGHSH and CDR2 LQKENI. The CDR3 is made up of 13 amino acids. The V end lost 6 bases, the J end lost 3 bases, and 12 bases lay between the germline ends. The CDR3 protein is CASSGGQDYEQYF. The CDR3 bases are TGTGCCAGCTCCGGGGGGCAGGACTACGAGCAGTACTTC. The variable domain in full, with the rest retrieved from reference TRBV18 and TRBJ2-7, is NAGVMQNPRHLVRRRGQEARLRCSPMKGHSHVYWYRQLPEEGLKFMVYLQKENIIDESGMPKERFSAEFPKEGPSILRIQQVVRGDSAAYFCASSGGQDYEQYFGPGTRLTVT.

V usage is TRBV7-2 and J usage is TRBJ2-2, with 10 bases aligning to TRBD1. CDR3 length: 15 amino acids. Germline CDR1 and CDR2: SGHTA and FQGNSA. V was pared by 2 bases and J by 5 bases, with 2 bases of the junction left unmatched. CDR3 in amino acids: CASSLLGQGTGELFF. The CDR3 bases are TGTGCCAGCAGCTTATTGGGACAGGGGACCGGGGAGCTGTTTTTT.

With respect to this clone: One end of the junction varies from germline; a read error may be responsible. This chain links TRBV30 with TRBJ1-2; D ambiguous. The CDR3 sequence is 11 residues long. Looked up from germline, CDR1 is GTSNPN and CDR2 is SVGIG (reference sequence). The CDR3 nucleotides are TGCTCCCAGGACGGAAACTATGGCTACACCTTC. It translates to CSQDGNYGYTF.

In this sample, this clone turned up once. The genes are TRBV4-1 and TRBJ2-1, with 9 bases identical to TRBD1. The CDR3 length is 18 residues. Trimming removed 1 base from V and 8 bases from J; junction bases left unmatched: 15. In germline, CDR1 is MGHRA, CDR2 YSYEKL. In nucleotides, the CDR3 is TGCGCCAGCAGCCAAGGGACTACAGGGGGCCTAAAAAGGCATGAGCAGTTCTTC. Protein product: CASSQGTTGGLKRHEQFF.

V and J are TRBV9 and TRBJ2-3; 8 nucleotides agree with TRBD2. The V and J ends lost 0 bases and 4 bases, in that order; junction bases with no gene match: 4. Germline V gives CDR1 SGDLS, CDR2 YYNGEE. The CDR3 covers 15 residues. CDR3 bases: TGTGCCAGCAGCGTAGCTGCGGGAGGATCAGATACGCAGTATTTT. This codes for CASSVAAGGSDTQYF.

This clone has just one count. V usage is TRBV9 and J usage is TRBJ1-1, with D possibly TRBD1 on 5 matching bases. Germline lookup yields CDR1 SGDLS and CDR2 YYNGEE. Deletions cut 3 bases from V and 2 bases from J, with 8 bases between. The CDR3 runs to 13 residues. In DNA form, the CDR3 reads TGTGCCAGCAGCGGCCAGGGAAACACTGAAGCTTTCTTT. Its translation is CASSGQGNTEAFF.

V and J are TRBV11-2 and TRBJ2-1; TRBD2 is a possible D gene (5 bases). This CDR3 has 14 residues. V dropped 0 bases and J dropped 10 bases, with 13 bases sitting between them. Germline V gene data show CDR1 as SGHAT and CDR2 as FQNNGV. CDR3 region: CASSLELVLKEQFF. The CDR3 DNA reads as TGTGCCAGCAGCTTAGAACTAGTCCTGAAAGAGCAGTTCTTC.

The V call is TRBV11-2, the J call TRBJ2-2, with a tentative D call TRBD2 (6 bases). V dropped 10 bases and J dropped 3 bases, with 12 bases sitting between them. CDR3 length equals 13 residues. Germline V gives CDR1 SGHAT, CDR2 FQNNGV. CDR3 protein: CATTGVYTGELFF. The CDR3 DNA sequence: TGTGCCACCACGGGAGTATACACCGGGGAGCTGTTTTTT.

V is TRBV28 and J is TRBJ1-6, with TRBD1 identical over 11 bases. Germline CDR1 reads MDHEN; CDR2 reads SYDVKM. The J segment lost 9 bases and the V segment lost 1 base, leaving 5 bases of the junction unmatched. CDR3 size: 16 residues. DNA for the CDR3: TGTGCCAGCAGTTTATCGAGGACAGGGGGCAGTTCACCCCTCCACTTT. Its translation: CASSLSRTGGSSPLHF.

This CDR3 is CSVEGGNGYTF. As DNA, the CDR3 is TGCAGCGTTGAAGGAGGGAATGGCTACACCTTC. The chain couples TRBV29-1 to TRBJ1-2; no reliable D call. The germline gives CDR1 SQVTM, CDR2 ANQGSEA. Trimming removed 1 base from V and 6 bases from J, with 6 bases in between. The length of the CDR3 is 11 residues. Based on the CDR3 plus reference TRBV29-1 and TRBJ1-2, the full variable domain is SAVISQKPSRDICQRGTSLTIQCQVDSQVTMMFWYRQQPGQSLTLIATANQGSEATYESGFVIDKFPISRPNLTFSTLTVSNMSPEDSSIYLCSVEGGNGYTFGSGTRLTVV.

This sequence joins TRBV19 and TRBJ2-1; 11 bases are shared with TRBD2. The length of the CDR3 is 16 residues. Germline V gene sequence: CDR1 LNHDA, CDR2 SQIVND (reference sequence). With 6 bases clipped from V and 6 bases from J, the junction kept 10 bases outside the gene matches. The CDR3 spells CASRKQLAGGPNEQFF. In DNA form, the CDR3 reads TGTGCCAGTAGGAAACAATTAGCGGGAGGGCCCAATGAGCAGTTCTTC. Based on the CDR3 plus reference TRBV19 and TRBJ2-1, the full variable domain is DGGITQSPKYLFRKEGQNVTLSCEQNLNHDAMYWYRQDPGQGLRLIYYSQIVNDFQKGDIAEGYSVSREKKESFPLTVTSAQKNPTAFYLCASRKQLAGGPNEQFFGPGTRLTVL.